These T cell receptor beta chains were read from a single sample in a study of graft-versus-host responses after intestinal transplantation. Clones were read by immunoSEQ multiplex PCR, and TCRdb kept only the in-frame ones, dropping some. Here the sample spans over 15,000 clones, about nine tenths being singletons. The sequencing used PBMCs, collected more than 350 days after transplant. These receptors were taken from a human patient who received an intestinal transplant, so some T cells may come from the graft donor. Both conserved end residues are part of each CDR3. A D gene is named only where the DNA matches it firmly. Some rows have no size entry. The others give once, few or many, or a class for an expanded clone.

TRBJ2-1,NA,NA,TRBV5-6,TGTGCCAGCAGCGTGACCCCGTGGCTAGCGACCTACAATGAGCAGTTCTTC,CASSVTPWLATYNEQFF
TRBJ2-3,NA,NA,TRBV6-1,TGTGCCAGCACTAAAGGAGGGGATACGCAGTATTTT,CASTKGGDTQYF
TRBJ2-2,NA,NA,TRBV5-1,TGCGCCAGCAGCTTGGAACAGGTGTTTAACACCGGGGAGCTGTTTTTT,CASSLEQVFNTGELFF
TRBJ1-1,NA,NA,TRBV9,TGTGCCAGCGGGGGCAGCCTGAACACTGAAGCTTTCTTT,CASGGSLNTEAFF
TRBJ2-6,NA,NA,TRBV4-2,TGTGCCAGCAGCCAAGATGGAGGGGATGGGGCCAACGTCCTGACTTTC,CASSQDGGDGANVLTF
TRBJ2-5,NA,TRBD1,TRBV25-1,TGTGCCAGCAGTGAAGGTGGGACAGGGTCGAAGGAGACCCAGTACTTC,CASSEGGTGSKETQYF
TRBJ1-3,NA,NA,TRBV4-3,TGCGCCAGCAGCCAAGCAGGTCAGTTATCTGGAAACACCATATATTTT,CASSQAGQLSGNTIYF
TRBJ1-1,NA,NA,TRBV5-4,TGTGCCAGCAGCTCAGACGGGGGCACTGAAGCTTTCTTT,CASSSDGGTEAFF
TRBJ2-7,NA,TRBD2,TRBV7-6,TGTGCCAGCAGCTTACTTCCTCCCGGGCTAGCGGGGGGGCCTGACGAGCAGTACTTC,CASSLLPPGLAGGPDEQYF
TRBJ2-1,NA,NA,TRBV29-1,TGCAGCGTTGGTCCGGGAGACTACAATGAGCAGTTCTTC,CSVGPGDYNEQFF
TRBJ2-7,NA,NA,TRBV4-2,TGTGCCAGCAGCCAAGACCTCCGGATGAGCGAGCAGTACTTC,CASSQDLRMSEQYF
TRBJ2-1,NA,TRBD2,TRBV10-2,TGCGCCAGCTCCGGACTAGCCGCCTACAATGAGCAGTTCTTC,CASSGLAAYNEQFF
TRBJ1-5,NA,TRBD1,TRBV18,TGTGCCAGCTCACCGGCGGGACAGAGCAATCAGCCCCAGCATTTT,CASSPAGQSNQPQHF
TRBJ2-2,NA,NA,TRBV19,TGTGCCAGTAGTATGAACACCGGGGAGCTGTTTTTT,CASSMNTGELFF
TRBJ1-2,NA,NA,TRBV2,TGTGCCAGCAGTTCCGACAGAGGGGTATATGGCTACACCTTC,CASSSDRGVYGYTF
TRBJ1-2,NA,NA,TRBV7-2,TGTGCCAGCAGCCCAGGGACGCGGGGCTACACCTTC,CASSPGTRGYTF
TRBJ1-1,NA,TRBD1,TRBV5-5,TGTGCCAGCAGCTCCACAGGGGACACTGAAGCTTTCTTT,CASSSTGDTEAFF
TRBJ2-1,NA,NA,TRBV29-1,TGCAGCGCTATTACGACTGTTTTCTCCTACAATGAGCAGTTCTTC,CSAITTVFSYNEQFF
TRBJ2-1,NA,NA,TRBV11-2,TGTGCCAGCAGCCTAGACTCCTACAATGAGCAGTTCTTC,CASSLDSYNEQFF
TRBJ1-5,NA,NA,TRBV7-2,TGTGCCAGCAGCTTACGGGCAGCCTCCATAGGCAATCAGCCCCAGCATTTT,CASSLRAASIGNQPQHF
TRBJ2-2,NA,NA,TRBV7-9,TGTGCCAGCATCCTTGTGGAGCGGGCCGGGGAGCTGTTTTTT,CASILVERAGELFF
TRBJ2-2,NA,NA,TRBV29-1,TGCAGCGTTCTCTATTATGTGACCGGGGAGCTGTTTTTT,CSVLYYVTGELFF
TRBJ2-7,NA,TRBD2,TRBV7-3,TGTGCCAGCAGCTCGCTAGCGGGACCCTACGAGCAGTACTTC,CASSSLAGPYEQYF
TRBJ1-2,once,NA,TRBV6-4,TGTGCCAGCAGTGAATTGTGGCCAGGGAATGGCTACACCTTC,CASSELWPGNGYTF
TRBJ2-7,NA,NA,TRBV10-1,TGCGCCAGCAGTGATAGAAGGGGGGACGAGCAGTACTTC,CASSDRRGDEQYF
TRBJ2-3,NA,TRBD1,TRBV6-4,TGTGCCAGCAGTGAAACAGGGGGCGCAGATACGCAGTATTTT,CASSETGGADTQYF
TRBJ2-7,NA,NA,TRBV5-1,TGCGCCAGCAGAAGGGGGGACAGATACTACGAGCAGTACTTC,CASRRGDRYYEQYF
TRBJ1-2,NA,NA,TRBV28,TGTGCCAGCAGTTTTCAAGGAACAGTCACTGGCTACACCTTC,CASSFQGTVTGYTF
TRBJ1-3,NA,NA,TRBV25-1,TGTGCCAGCAGTGTAGGGTTAGGAAACACCATATATTTT,CASSVGLGNTIYF
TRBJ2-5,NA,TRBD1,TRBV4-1,TGCGCCAGCAGCCAAGATAGCAAGGCGACAGGGCAAGAGACCCAGTACTTC,CASSQDSKATGQETQYF
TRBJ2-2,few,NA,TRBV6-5,TGTGCCAGCAGTCTCCTCGGCGGGGAGCTGTTTTTT,CASSLLGGELFF
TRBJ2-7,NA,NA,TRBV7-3,TGTGCCAGCAGTCCTTCGGGGGACTCGCTCTACGAGCAGTACTTC,CASSPSGDSLYEQYF
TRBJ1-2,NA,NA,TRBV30,TGTGCCTGGAGCTGGGACGGAGCTTATGGCTACACCTTC,CAWSWDGAYGYTF
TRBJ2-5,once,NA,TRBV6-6,TGTGCCAGCAGCCCTCTAAGTGAGACCCAGTACTTC,CASSPLSETQYF
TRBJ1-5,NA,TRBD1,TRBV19,TGTGCCAGTAGTAGTTACAGGGGTGACAATCAGCCCCAGCATTTT,CASSSYRGDNQPQHF
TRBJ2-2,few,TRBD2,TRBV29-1,TGCAGCACCCCAGGGTGGGAGGGAGTCGGCGGGGAGCTGTTTTTT,CSTPGWEGVGGELFF
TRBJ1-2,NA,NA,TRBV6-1,TGTGCCAGCACCGAAAGGGCTTCCTATGGCTACACCTTC,CASTERASYGYTF
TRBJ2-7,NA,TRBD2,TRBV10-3,TGTGCCATCAGTGCGGGGGGAGGCTACGAGCAGTACTTC,CAISAGGGYEQYF
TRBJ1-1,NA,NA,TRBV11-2,TGTGCCAGCAGCTTGGGGTACGTGGGCACTGAAGCTTTCTTT,CASSLGYVGTEAFF
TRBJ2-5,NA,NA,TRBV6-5,TGTGCCAGCAGTTTGACAGGTTTCGGGGAGACCCAGTACTTC,CASSLTGFGETQYF